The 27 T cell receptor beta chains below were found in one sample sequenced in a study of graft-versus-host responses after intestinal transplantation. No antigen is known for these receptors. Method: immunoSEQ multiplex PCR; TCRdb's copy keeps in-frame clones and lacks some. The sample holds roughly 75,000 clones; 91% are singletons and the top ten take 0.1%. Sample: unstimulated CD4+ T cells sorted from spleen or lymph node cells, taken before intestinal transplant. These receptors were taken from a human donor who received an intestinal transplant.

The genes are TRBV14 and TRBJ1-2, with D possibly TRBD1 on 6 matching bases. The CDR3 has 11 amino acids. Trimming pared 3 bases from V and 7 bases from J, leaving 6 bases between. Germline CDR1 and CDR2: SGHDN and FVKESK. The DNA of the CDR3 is TGTGCCAGCAGCCAGGACAGTGGCTACACCTTC. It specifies CASSQDSGYTF.

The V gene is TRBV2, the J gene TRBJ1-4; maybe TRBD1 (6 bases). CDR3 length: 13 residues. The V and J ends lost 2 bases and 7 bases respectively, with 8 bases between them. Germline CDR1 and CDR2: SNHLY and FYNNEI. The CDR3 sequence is CASSERGFEKLFF. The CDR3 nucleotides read TGTGCCAGCAGTGAAAGGGGGTTTGAAAAACTGTTTTTT.

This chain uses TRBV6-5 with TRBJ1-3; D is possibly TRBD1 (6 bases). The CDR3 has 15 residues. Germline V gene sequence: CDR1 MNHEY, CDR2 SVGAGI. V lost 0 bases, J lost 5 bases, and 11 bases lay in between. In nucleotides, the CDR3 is TGTGCCAGCAGTTACTCGATACAGGGTCGAAACACCATATATTTT. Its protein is CASSYSIQGRNTIYF.

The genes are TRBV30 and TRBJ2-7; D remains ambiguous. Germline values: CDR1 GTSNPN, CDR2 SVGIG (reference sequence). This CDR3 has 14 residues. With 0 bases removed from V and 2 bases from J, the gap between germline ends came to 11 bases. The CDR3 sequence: CAWSVNQAPYEQYF. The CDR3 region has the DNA TGTGCCTGGAGTGTAAACCAGGCTCCCTACGAGCAGTACTTC. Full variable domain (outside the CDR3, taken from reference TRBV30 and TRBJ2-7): SQTIHQWPATLVQPVGSPLSLECTVEGTSNPNLYWYRQAAGRGLQLLFYSVGIGQISSEVPQNLSASRPQDRQFILSSKKLLLSDSGFYLCAWSVNQAPYEQYFGPGTRLTVT.

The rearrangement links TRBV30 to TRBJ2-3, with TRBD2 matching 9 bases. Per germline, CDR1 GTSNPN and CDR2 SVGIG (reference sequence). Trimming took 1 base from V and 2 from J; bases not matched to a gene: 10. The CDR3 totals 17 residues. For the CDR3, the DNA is TGTGCCTGGAGTGAGGGCTTACTAGCGGGCATCACAGATACGCAGTATTTT. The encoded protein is CAWSEGLLAGITDTQYF.

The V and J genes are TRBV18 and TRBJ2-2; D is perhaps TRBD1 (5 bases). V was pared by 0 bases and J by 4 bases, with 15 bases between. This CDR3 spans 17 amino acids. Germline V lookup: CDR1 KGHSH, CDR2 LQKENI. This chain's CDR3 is CASSPPRLTEITGELFF. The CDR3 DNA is TGTGCCAGCTCACCACCGAGGTTGACAGAAATCACCGGGGAGCTGTTTTTT.

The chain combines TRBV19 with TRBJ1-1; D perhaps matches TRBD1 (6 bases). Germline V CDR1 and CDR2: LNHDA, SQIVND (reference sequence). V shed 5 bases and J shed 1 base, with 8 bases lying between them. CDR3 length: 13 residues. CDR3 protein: CASSPTGNTEAFF. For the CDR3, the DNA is TGTGCCAGTAGTCCGACAGGGAACACTGAAGCTTTCTTT. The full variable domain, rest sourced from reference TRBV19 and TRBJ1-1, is DGGITQSPKYLFRKEGQNVTLSCEQNLNHDAMYWYRQDPGQGLRLIYYSQIVNDFQKGDIAEGYSVSREKKESFPLTVTSAQKNPTAFYLCASSPTGNTEAFFGQGTRLTVV.

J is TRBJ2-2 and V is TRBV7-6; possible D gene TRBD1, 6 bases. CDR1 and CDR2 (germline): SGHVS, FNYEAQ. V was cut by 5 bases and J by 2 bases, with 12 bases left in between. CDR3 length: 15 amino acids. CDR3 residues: CASSRTGTNTGELFF. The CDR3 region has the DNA TGTGCCAGCAGCCGTACAGGGACCAACACCGGGGAGCTGTTTTTT.

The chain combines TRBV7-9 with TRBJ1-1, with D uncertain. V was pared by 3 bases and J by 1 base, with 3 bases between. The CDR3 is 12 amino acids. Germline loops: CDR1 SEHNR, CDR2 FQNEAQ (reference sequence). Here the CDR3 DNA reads TGTGCCAGCAGCTTCCGGAACACTGAAGCTTTCTTT. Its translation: CASSFRNTEAFF.

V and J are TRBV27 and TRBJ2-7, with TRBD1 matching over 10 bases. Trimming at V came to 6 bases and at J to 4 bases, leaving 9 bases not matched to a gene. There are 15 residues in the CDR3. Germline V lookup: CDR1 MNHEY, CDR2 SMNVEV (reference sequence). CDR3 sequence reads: CASRELTGGRYEQYF. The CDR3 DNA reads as TGTGCCAGCAGAGAACTGACAGGGGGCAGATACGAGCAGTACTTC.

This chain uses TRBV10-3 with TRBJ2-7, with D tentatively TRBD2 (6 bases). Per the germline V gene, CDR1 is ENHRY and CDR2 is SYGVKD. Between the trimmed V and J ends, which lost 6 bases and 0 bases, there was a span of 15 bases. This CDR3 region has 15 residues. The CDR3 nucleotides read TGTGCCATCAGGGATCCGGGACTGAGCTCCTACGAGCAGTACTTC. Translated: CAIRDPGLSSYEQYF.

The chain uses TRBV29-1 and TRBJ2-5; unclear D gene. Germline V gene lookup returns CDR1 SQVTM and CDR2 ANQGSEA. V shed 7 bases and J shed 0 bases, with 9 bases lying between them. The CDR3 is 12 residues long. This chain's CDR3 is CSASLYQETQYF. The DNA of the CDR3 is TGCAGCGCCTCACTGTACCAAGAGACCCAGTACTTC.

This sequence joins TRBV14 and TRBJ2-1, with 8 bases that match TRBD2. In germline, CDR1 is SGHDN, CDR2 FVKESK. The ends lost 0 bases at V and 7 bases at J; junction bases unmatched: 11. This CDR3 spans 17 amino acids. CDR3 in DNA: TGTGCCAGCAGCCAAGATCTTAGCGGGGTGGGCGTGAATGAGCAGTTCTTC. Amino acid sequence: CASSQDLSGVGVNEQFF.

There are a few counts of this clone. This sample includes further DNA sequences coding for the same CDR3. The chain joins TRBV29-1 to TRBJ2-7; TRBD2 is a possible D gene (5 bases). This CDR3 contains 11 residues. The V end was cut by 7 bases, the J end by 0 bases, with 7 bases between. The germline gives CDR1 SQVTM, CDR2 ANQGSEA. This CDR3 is CSGGGSYEQYF. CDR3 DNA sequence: TGCAGCGGTGGAGGCTCCTACGAGCAGTACTTC.

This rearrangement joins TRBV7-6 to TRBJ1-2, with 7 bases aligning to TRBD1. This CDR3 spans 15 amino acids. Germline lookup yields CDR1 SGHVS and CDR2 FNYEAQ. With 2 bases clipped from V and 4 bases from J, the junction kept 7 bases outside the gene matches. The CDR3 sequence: CASSLLGQSIYGYTF. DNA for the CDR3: TGTGCCAGCAGCTTACTGGGACAGAGTATCTATGGCTACACCTTC.

This chain's CDR3 is CASSQDIASGGVFF. CDR3 DNA: TGTGCCAGCAGCCAAGACATTGCTAGCGGGGGGGTGTTCTTC. The chain has TRBV14 and TRBJ2-1, with 12 bases aligning to TRBD2. Germline lookup yields CDR1 SGHDN and CDR2 FVKESK. V dropped 0 bases and J dropped 15; count of bases not matched to a gene: 6. The CDR3 contains 14 residues.

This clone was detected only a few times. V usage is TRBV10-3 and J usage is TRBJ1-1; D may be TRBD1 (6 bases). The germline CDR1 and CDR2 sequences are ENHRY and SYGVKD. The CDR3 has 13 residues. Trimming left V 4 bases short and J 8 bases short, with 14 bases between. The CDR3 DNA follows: TGTGCCATCAGTGGGGGGGGCGACGGAGAAGCTTTCTTT. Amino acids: CAISGGGDGEAFF.

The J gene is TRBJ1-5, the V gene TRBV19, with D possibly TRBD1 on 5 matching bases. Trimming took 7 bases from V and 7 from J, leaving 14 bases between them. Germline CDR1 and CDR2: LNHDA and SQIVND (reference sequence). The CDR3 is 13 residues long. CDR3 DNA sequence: TGTGCCAGTACCCCCCAGGGTGGGCAGCCCCAGCATTTT. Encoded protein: CASTPQGGQPQHF.

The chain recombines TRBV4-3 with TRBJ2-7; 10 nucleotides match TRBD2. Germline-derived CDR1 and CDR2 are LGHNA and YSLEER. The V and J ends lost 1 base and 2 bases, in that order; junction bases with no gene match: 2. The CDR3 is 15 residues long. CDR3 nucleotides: TGCGCCAGCAGCCAAGGGACTAGCGGCCCCTACGAGCAGTACTTC. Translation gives CASSQGTSGPYEQYF.

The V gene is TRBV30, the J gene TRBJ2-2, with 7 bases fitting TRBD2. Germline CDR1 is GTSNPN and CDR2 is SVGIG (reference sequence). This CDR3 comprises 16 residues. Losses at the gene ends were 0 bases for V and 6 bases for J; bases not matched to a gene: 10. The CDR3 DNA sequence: TGTGCCTGGAGTGTACTCGGGACTACCGATCCCGGGGAGCTGTTTTTT. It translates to CAWSVLGTTDPGELFF.

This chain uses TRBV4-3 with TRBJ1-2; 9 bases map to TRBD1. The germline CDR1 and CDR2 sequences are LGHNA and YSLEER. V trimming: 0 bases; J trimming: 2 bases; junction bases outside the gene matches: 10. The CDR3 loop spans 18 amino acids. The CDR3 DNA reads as TGCGCCAGCAGCCAAGATCACAGGGGGCCACTCCAGAACTATGGCTACACCTTC. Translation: CASSQDHRGPLQNYGYTF.

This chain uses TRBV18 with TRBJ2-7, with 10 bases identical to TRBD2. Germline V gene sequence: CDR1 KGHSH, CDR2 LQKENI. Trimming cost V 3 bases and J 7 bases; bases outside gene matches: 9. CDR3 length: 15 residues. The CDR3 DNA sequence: TGTGCCAGCTCACCGAGGACTAGCGGAGAGGGGGAGCAGTACTTC. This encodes CASSPRTSGEGEQYF.

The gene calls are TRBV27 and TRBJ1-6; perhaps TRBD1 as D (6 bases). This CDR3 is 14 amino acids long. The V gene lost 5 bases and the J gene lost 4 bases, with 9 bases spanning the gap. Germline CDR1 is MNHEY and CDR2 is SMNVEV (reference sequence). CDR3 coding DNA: TGTGCCAGCAGTCCTCAGGGGTATAATTCACCCCTCCACTTT. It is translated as CASSPQGYNSPLHF.

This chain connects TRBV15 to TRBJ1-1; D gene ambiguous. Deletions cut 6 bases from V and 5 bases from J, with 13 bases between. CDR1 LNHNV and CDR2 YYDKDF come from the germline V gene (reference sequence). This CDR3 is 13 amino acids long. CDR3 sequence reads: CATSWRLETEAFF. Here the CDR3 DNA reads TGTGCCACCAGTTGGAGGCTTGAGACTGAAGCTTTCTTT.

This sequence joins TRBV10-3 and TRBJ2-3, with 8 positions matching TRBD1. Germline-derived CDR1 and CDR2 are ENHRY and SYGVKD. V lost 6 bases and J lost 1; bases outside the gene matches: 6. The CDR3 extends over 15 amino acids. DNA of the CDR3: TGTGCCATCAGAGGGACAGGTCTCGGCACAGATACGCAGTATTTT. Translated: CAIRGTGLGTDTQYF.

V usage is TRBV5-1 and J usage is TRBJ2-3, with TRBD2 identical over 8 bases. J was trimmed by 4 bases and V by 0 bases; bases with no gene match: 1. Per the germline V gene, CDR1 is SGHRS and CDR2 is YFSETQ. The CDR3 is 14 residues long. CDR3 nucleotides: TGCGCCAGCAGCTTGGATAGCGGGGCAGATACGCAGTATTTT. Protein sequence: CASSLDSGADTQYF.

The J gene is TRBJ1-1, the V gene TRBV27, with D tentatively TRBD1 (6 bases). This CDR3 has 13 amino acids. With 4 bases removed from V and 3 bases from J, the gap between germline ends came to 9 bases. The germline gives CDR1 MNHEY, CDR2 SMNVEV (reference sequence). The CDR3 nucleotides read TGTGCCAGCAGTTCCTACAGGGACACTGAAGCTTTCTTT. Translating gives CASSSYRDTEAFF.